This T cell receptor (beta chain) comes out of a study of identical twins. This CDR3 contains 14 residues. V was pared by 5 bases and J by 4 bases, with 11 bases between. Worth noting for this clonotype: The antigen remains unidentified.

One entry per CDR3 protein results from TCRdb running MiXCR on the 5' RACE reads. The repertoire holds some 440,000 distinct CDR3 sequences, with less than 25% as singletons. General study findings and limits: Clonotypes of the beta chain that were abundant in cord blood carried fewer insertions (memory repertoires showed none).

In addition, the sample was reused for a study of T cells expressing NK-cell markers.

The receptor was derived from a woman younger than 30 in good health. What was sequenced was CD4+ T cells sorted from blood. J is TRBJ2-2 and V is TRBV12-3 or TRBV12-4; the D gene is possibly TRBD2 (6 bases). The CDR3 sequence: CASSVRDFTGELFF. CDR3 in DNA: TGTGCCAGCAGTGTCAGGGACTTCACCGGGGAGCTGTTTTTT.